This T cell receptor beta chain originates from a study of blood T cell repertoires in COVID-19. Study-wide context: Whether acute or convalescent, the COVID-19 samples came from the United States, Italy and Spain.

Produced via immunoSEQ multiplex PCR; TCRdb's table is partial and in-frame only. Of around 360,000 clones listed, more than 75% were seen once; the top ten hold 2.5% to 3.5%. This CDR3 has 18 amino acids. Germline V gene sequence: CDR1 LNHDA, CDR2 SQIVND (reference sequence). V was clipped by 5 bases and J by 0 bases; unmatched bases: 9. The sequenced material came from PBMCs or T cells enriched from blood (not recorded which). This sequence originates from a woman in her 30s who had recovered from COVID-19. V and J are TRBV19 and TRBJ1-6; TRBD1 matches at 8 bases. The CDR3 coding sequence is TGTGCCAGTAGTTCATCCCGGGACAGGAGCTCCTATAATTCACCCCTCCACTTT. This encodes CASSSSRDRSSYNSPLHF.